Described below is a single T cell receptor beta chain sequence and its context. Its cognate antigen is unknown. Compared with germline, one end of the junction differs, possibly owing to a read error. 60 Vbeta and 13 Jbeta primers were used in PCR. Study processing details: In a later analysis, the count reached approximately 80 million unique TCR beta chains, with about 9.9 million shared. TCRdb's copy holds only in-frame clones and misses some; the assay was immunoSEQ multiplex PCR. The DNA gave D and trimming, while V, J and clone size come from that table. The sample has some 140,000 clones, 73% seen once. This specimen belongs to a study of cytomegalovirus exposure and HLA in healthy donors. Study results and caveats: Sequencing likely generated an artifact that appeared as a cluster of highly shared sequence variants.

CDR1 is MNHNS and CDR2 is SASEGT in the germline V gene. The CDR3 totals 15 residues. This chain uses TRBV6-1 with TRBJ1-4; TRBD1 matches at 8 bases. Sequencing was performed on PBMCs. The TCR comes from a woman aged 40 to 49 in good health and CMV-seronegative. The CDR3 DNA sequence: TGTGCCATCAGTTTTTCAGGGGGCATCAATGAAAAACTGTTTTTT. Its protein is CAISFSGGINEKLFF.